This T cell receptor (beta chain) was retrieved from a study of T cells in localized non-small cell lung cancer. As to this clone: Antigen specificity is unknown.

Profiling relied on immunoSEQ multiplex PCR, and the TCRdb table lists in-frame clones only, not all of them. The sample consists of some 10,000 clones, around 83% of them appearing once. Study-level results: Out of the top 100 tumor clones, a median about 50 were seen in adjacent lung. Because researchers sequenced only one region of the tumor, heterogeneity is still possible.

The clonotype was recovered from a male donor at least 60 years old with stage III lung adenocarcinoma. The sequenced sample was peripheral blood, obtained before any cancer treatment.

The CDR3 reads CASSGPGQGILLGHIDEQFF. In nucleotides, the CDR3 is TGCGCCAGCAGCGGGCCCGGACAGGGTATTCTTTTGGGGCACATCGATGAGCAGTTCTTC. V usage is TRBV5-1 and J usage is TRBJ2-1, with TRBD1 matching over 8 bases. This CDR3 is built from 20 residues. Per germline, CDR1 SGHRS and CDR2 YFSETQ. The junction had 26 bases not matched to a gene; V was cut back by 4 bases and J by 8 bases.